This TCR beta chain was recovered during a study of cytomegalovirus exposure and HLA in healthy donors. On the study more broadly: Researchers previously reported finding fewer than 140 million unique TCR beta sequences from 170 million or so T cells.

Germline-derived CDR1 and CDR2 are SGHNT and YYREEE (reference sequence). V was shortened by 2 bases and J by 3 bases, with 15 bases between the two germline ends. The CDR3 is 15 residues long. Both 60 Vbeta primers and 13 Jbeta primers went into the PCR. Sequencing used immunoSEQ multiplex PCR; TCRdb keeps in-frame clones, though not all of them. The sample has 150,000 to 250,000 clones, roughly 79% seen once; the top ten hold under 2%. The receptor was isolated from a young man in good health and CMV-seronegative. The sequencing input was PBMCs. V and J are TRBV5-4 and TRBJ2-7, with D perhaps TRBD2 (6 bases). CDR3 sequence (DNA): TGTGCCAGCAGCTTAGCCACCCGGGAGCACTACGAGCAGTACTTC. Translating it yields CASSLATREHYEQYF.